This entry lists 27 T cell receptor beta chains sequenced from one sample in a study of T-cell reconstitution after alpha-beta-depleted transplantation in children. Unique molecular identifiers were incorporated into the prepared TCRbeta library. TCRdb itself ran the PCR reads through MiXCR, one entry per CDR3 protein. The table lists fewer than 550,000 distinct CDR3 sequences, approximately 10% of them singletons. This sample comprised PBMCs, mostly from graft donor cells, obtained 180 days after TCRalphabeta/CD19-depleted stem cell transplant. These receptors all stem from a female patient aged 2-9 years who had a stem cell transplant for aplastic anemia, so the T cells may come from the graft donor.

The chain couples TRBV4-1 to TRBJ2-7; 8 bases are shared with TRBD1. The CDR3 contains 16 residues. Germline V gives CDR1 MGHRA, CDR2 YSYEKL. V lost 0 bases, J lost 7 bases, and 11 bases stayed unmatched. The CDR3 sequence is CASSQDAAGGAGEQYV. In DNA form, the CDR3 reads TGCGCCAGCAGCCAAGATGCCGCAGGGGGCGCGGGGGAGCAGTACGTC.

This clonotype was detected many times. A read error may account for a junction end that differs from germline. This chain connects TRBV12-3 or TRBV12-4 to TRBJ1-4, with unresolved D. The CDR3 runs 14 residues. The CDR3 here is CASSLRRRNETLFF. The CDR3 nucleotides read TGTGCCAGCAGTTTAAGACGGAGAAATGAAACACTGTTTTTT.

As DNA, the CDR3 is TGCAGCGCTTCGGGGACCTATGGCTACACCTTC. Translation: CSASGTYGYTF. The rearrangement uses TRBV29-1 and TRBJ1-2, with a tentative D call TRBD1 (5 bases). CDR1 and CDR2 (germline): SQVTM, ANQGSEA. V was pared by 7 bases and J by 4 bases, with 10 bases between. The CDR3 covers 11 residues.

The chain carries TRBV27 and TRBJ2-3; D remains ambiguous. Per germline, CDR1 MNHEY and CDR2 SMNVEV (reference sequence). The ends were cut back, 2 bases at V and 0 bases at J, with 15 bases in the middle. This CDR3 region has 17 residues. CDR3 sequence (DNA): TGTGCCAGCAGTTTAAGCCCGCAGTTTTCTAGCACAGATACGCAGTATTTT. Its translation: CASSLSPQFSSTDTQYF.

This clonotype has only a few counts. The rearrangement uses TRBV18 and TRBJ2-2; D ambiguous. This CDR3 is built from 15 residues. Trimming removed 2 bases at V and 7 bases at J, with 14 bases between. Germline assignment: CDR1 KGHSH and CDR2 LQKENI. This CDR3 reads CASSPRAAASGELFF. DNA of the CDR3: TGTGCCAGCTCACCAAGGGCGGCCGCCAGCGGGGAGCTGTTTTTT.

This clonotype was recorded a few times. This chain joins TRBV5-1 and TRBJ1-1; D unclear. CDR3 length: 16 amino acids. Trimming took off 4 bases at V and 4 bases at J, with 20 bases between the two ends. Per germline, CDR1 SGHRS and CDR2 YFSETQ. CDR3 in amino acids: CASSRRAGPAGTEAFF. The DNA of the CDR3 is TGCGCCAGCAGCAGGAGAGCGGGCCCGGCGGGCACTGAAGCTTTCTTT.

This clonotype was detected only a few times. The CDR3 DNA reads TGCAGCGTTGACCCCTCGGGGGACTCCTACAATGAGCAGTTCTTC. Protein sequence: CSVDPSGDSYNEQFF. The chain employs TRBV29-1 and TRBJ2-1; weak D call: TRBD2 (6 bases). CDR1 and CDR2 (germline): SQVTM, ANQGSEA. V was pared by 3 bases and J by 0 bases, with 12 bases between. CDR3 size: 15 residues.

In this sample, this clonotype turned up a few times. The chain couples TRBV18 to TRBJ1-5; 7 bases fit TRBD1. The CDR3 totals 20 residues. In germline, CDR1 is KGHSH, CDR2 LQKENI. V lost 4 bases to trimming and J lost 1 base; unmatched junction nucleotides: 19. The chain's CDR3 is CASSRYSGQGEGMSNQPQHF. The CDR3 nucleotides are TGTGCCAGCTCACGCTATTCGGGGCAGGGGGAAGGGATGAGCAATCAGCCCCAGCATTTT.

This chain links TRBV9 with TRBJ1-1; D is possibly TRBD1 (5 bases). The CDR3 extends over 14 amino acids. Trimming stripped 0 bases from V and 4 bases from J, with 10 bases between. CDR1 SGDLS and CDR2 YYNGEE come from the germline V gene. In nucleotides, the CDR3 is TGTGCCAGCAGCGTAGAATACAGGTCCACTGAAGCTTTCTTT. It specifies CASSVEYRSTEAFF.

The chain carries TRBV29-1 and TRBJ1-2; D is perhaps TRBD1 (5 bases). CDR1 and CDR2 from the germline V gene are SQVTM and ANQGSEA. The V end lost 2 bases, the J end lost 3 bases, and 16 bases lay between the germline ends. The CDR3 consists of 15 residues. The CDR3 nucleotides read TGCAGCGTTGAATCCGCGGGAGGGGCGGACTATGGCTACACCTTC. Its translation: CSVESAGGADYGYTF.

The gene calls are TRBV4-1 and TRBJ2-1, with 7 bases matching TRBD2. CDR1 is MGHRA, CDR2 YSYEKL, per germline. The CDR3 runs to 12 residues. The J segment lost 13 bases and the V segment lost 4 bases, leaving 7 bases of the junction unmatched. The CDR3 region has the DNA TGCGCCAGCAGCCTCCCGGAGCGGGAACAGTTCTTC. Residues: CASSLPEREQFF.

V gene TRBV7-8 combines with J gene TRBJ2-3, with D perhaps TRBD1 (6 bases). The CDR3 spans 14 residues. Trimming removed 8 bases at V and 0 bases at J, with 12 bases between. CDR1 is SGHVS, CDR2 FQNEAQ, per germline. CDR3 DNA: TGTGCCAGCGCGACAGGAACCAGCACAGATACGCAGTATTTT. Its translation is CASATGTSTDTQYF.

This clonotype was seen a handful of times. The chain is built from TRBV7-9 and TRBJ1-2, with D possibly being TRBD1 (5 bases). From germline, CDR1 is SEHNR and CDR2 FQNEAQ (reference sequence). The V end was cut by 5 bases, the J end by 4 bases, with 8 bases between. The CDR3 runs 12 residues. CDR3 sequence: CASSATGYGYTF. CDR3 DNA sequence: TGTGCCAGCAGCGCCACAGGCTATGGCTACACCTTC.

This sequence joins TRBV11-2 and TRBJ1-3, with 9 positions matching TRBD1. The CDR3 runs to 16 residues. Germline CDR1 and CDR2: SGHAT and FQNNGV. J was trimmed by 0 bases and V by 3 bases; bases with no gene match: 3. Written as DNA, the CDR3 is TGTGCCAGCAGCTTTGGACAGGGGAGCTCTGGAAACACCATATATTTT. Its translation is CASSFGQGSSGNTIYF.

This CDR3 reads CASSESRKYQETQYF. CDR3 coding DNA: TGTGCCAGCAGTGAATCCCGAAAGTACCAAGAGACCCAGTACTTC. The rearrangement links TRBV25-1 to TRBJ2-5; unclear D gene. The V and J ends lost 1 base and 0 bases respectively, with 9 bases between them. This CDR3 has 15 amino acids. Germline CDR1 MGHDK, CDR2 SYGVNS.

This clonotype was found a few times. The chain links TRBV5-5 to TRBJ2-5; no reliable D call. Trimming stripped 4 bases from V and 3 bases from J, with 10 bases between. Germline CDR1 reads SGHKS; CDR2 reads YYEKEE (reference sequence). CDR3 length: 13 residues. The CDR3 here is CASSLDPEETQYF. Written as DNA, the CDR3 is TGTGCCAGCAGCCTCGACCCCGAAGAGACCCAGTACTTC. The complete variable domain, with remaining parts taken from reference TRBV5-5 and TRBJ2-5, reads DAGVTQSPTHLIKTRGQQVTLRCSPISGHKSVSWYQQVLGQGPQFIFQYYEKEERGRGNFPDRFSARQFPNYSSELNVNALLLGDSALYLCASSLDPEETQYFGPGTRLLVL.

There are a few counts of this clonotype. The genes are TRBV12-3 or TRBV12-4 and TRBJ2-1, with 10 bases matching TRBD2. The junction had 3 bases not matched to a gene; V was cut back by 2 bases and J by 5 bases. The CDR3 has 15 amino acids. The CDR3 DNA is TGTGCCAGCAGTTTATGGACTAGCGGAGACAATGAGCAGTTCTTC. Translated: CASSLWTSGDNEQFF.

This clonotype was counted between two and nine times. The rearrangement joins TRBV7-6 to TRBJ2-3; D gene unclear. CDR1 and CDR2 (germline): SGHVS, FNYEAQ. CDR3 size: 13 residues. V was trimmed by 2 bases and J by 6 bases, leaving 9 bases between them. The CDR3 sequence is CASSLFFGDTQYF. In nucleotides, the CDR3 is TGTGCCAGCAGCTTATTTTTCGGGGATACGCAGTATTTT.

This clonotype was counted ten times or more. The genes are TRBV5-1 and TRBJ1-1; D is perhaps TRBD1 (6 bases). The CDR3 extends over 14 amino acids. Trimming stripped 5 bases from V and 1 base from J, with 12 bases between. Germline V gives CDR1 SGHRS, CDR2 YFSETQ. CDR3 sequence (DNA): TGCGCCAGCAGAAAACAGGGCGCGAACACTGAAGCTTTCTTT. Translation: CASRKQGANTEAFF.

In DNA, the CDR3 is TGTGCCAGCAGCCAAGATGCGGGGGCAGGTTGGGCCCCCCTAGAGTCCGGGGCCAACGTCCTGACTTTC. Protein sequence: CASSQDAGAGWAPLESGANVLTF. The genes are TRBV14 and TRBJ2-6, with a possible D match to TRBD2 (7 bases). With 0 bases removed from V and 4 bases from J, the gap between germline ends came to 31 bases. The CDR3 spans 23 residues. Germline lookup yields CDR1 SGHDN and CDR2 FVKESK.

This clonotype was seen more than once but under ten times. The J gene is TRBJ2-7, the V gene TRBV12-3 or TRBV12-4; a weak D match, TRBD2 (5 bases). V was cut by 4 bases and J by 7 bases, with 5 bases left in between. The CDR3 is made up of 10 amino acids. CDR3 bases: TGTGCCAGCAGTTCGGGGGAGCAGTACTTC. Protein sequence: CASSSGEQYF.

The gene calls are TRBV20-1 and TRBJ2-1, with D maybe TRBD2 (6 bases). The V end was cut by 0 bases, the J end by 1 base, with 25 bases between. The CDR3 spans 20 residues. The germline CDR1 and CDR2 sequences are DFQATT and SNEGSKA (reference sequence). The CDR3 sequence: CSARDRTSLSRGGSYNEQFF. The CDR3 coding sequence is TGCAGTGCTAGAGATAGGACATCGCTCTCGCGGGGAGGTTCCTACAATGAGCAGTTCTTC.

This clonotype was detected only a few times. The chain couples TRBV4-2 to TRBJ2-5, with a weak D call TRBD1 (5 bases). This CDR3 region has 20 residues. Trimming removed 4 bases at V and 4 bases at J, with 31 bases between. Germline V gene sequence: CDR1 LGHNA, CDR2 YNFKEQ. The CDR3 reads CASSRRLGAESGISGETQYF. The CDR3 DNA reads as TGTGCCAGCAGCCGCCGCCTTGGGGCCGAGTCGGGTATATCGGGAGAGACCCAGTACTTC.

Only a few counts were recorded for this clonotype. The V gene is TRBV15, the J gene TRBJ2-5, with D perhaps given as TRBD1 or TRBD2 (5 bases each). Trimming took 2 bases from V and 1 from J, leaving 26 bases between them. In germline, CDR1 is LNHNV, CDR2 YYDKDF (reference sequence). The CDR3 is 20 residues long. CDR3 protein: CATSRHIGTGYRRGQETQYF. Here the CDR3 DNA reads TGTGCCACCAGCAGACACATCGGGACCGGTTATAGAAGGGGCCAAGAGACCCAGTACTTC.

In this sample, this clonotype turned up many times. The V and J genes are TRBV7-6 and TRBJ2-3; possibly TRBD1 for D (6 bases). V lost 4 bases and J 1 base, leaving 6 bases between the germline ends. CDR3 size: 13 residues. CDR1 SGHVS and CDR2 FNYEAQ come from the germline V gene. The CDR3 DNA follows: TGTGCCAGCAGCTGGACAGGCACAGATACGCAGTATTTT. It is translated as CASSWTGTDTQYF.

This clonotype has just a few counts. The chain links TRBV28 to TRBJ2-7, with 8 nucleotides matching TRBD2. V shed 3 bases and J 3 bases; nucleotides not matched to a gene: 4. CDR3 length: 14 residues. The germline gives CDR1 MDHEN, CDR2 SYDVKM. CDR3 residues: CASSFPTSGYEQYF. The CDR3 DNA reads TGTGCCAGCAGTTTCCCCACTAGCGGCTACGAGCAGTACTTC.

This clonotype was counted a few times. This chain links TRBV20-1 with TRBJ1-5, with 7 bases identical to TRBD1. Germline-derived CDR1 and CDR2 are DFQATT and SNEGSKA (reference sequence). The CDR3 has 13 residues. The V gene end was trimmed by 5 bases and the J gene end by 7 bases; junction bases not matched to a gene: 8. DNA of the CDR3: TGCAGTGCTTTCGACAGGGAAGGGCAGCCCCAGCATTTT. This gives the protein CSAFDREGQPQHF.